This T cell receptor (beta chain) was sequenced during a study of cytomegalovirus exposure and HLA in healthy donors. Study-wide points: With later analysis, a missense DCLRE1C variant became linked to TCR beta V- and J-gene trimming. A likely sequencing artifact accounted for one observed cluster of highly shared sequence variants.

In this sample, this clone turned up a few times. Its cognate antigen is unknown. As for the donors, each was a healthy bone marrow donor. CDR3 size: 16 residues. Trimming removed 0 bases from V and 0 bases from J, with 9 bases in between. Per germline, CDR1 SGHRS and CDR2 YFSETQ. Both 60 Vbeta primers and 13 Jbeta primers went into the PCR. Measured with immunoSEQ multiplex PCR; TCRdb has only the in-frame clones, and not every one. The repertoire holds more than 150,000 clones, with around 82% as singletons. The TCR was taken from a woman aged 45-60 years in good health and CMV-seropositive. The specimen was PBMCs. V gene TRBV5-1 combines with J gene TRBJ2-2; D is ambiguous. CDR3: CASSLDPGSNTGELFF. The CDR3, as DNA: TGCGCCAGCAGCTTGGACCCCGGGTCGAACACCGGGGAGCTGTTTTTT.